A single sample is the source of the 20 T cell receptor beta chains below, sequenced in a study of cytomegalovirus exposure and HLA in healthy donors. PCR involved 60 Vbeta and 13 Jbeta primers. Clones were read by immunoSEQ multiplex PCR, and TCRdb kept only the in-frame ones, dropping some. This table has around 120,000 clones, 70% to 80% appearing once. The sequencing sample was made of PBMCs. These receptors were obtained from a woman in her forties in good health and CMV-seropositive.

The chain employs TRBV15 and TRBJ2-5; 9 bases are a match to TRBD1. The CDR3 is 16 amino acids. Germline CDR1 reads LNHNV; CDR2 reads YYDKDF (reference sequence). Germline trimming cut 2 bases from V and 4 bases from J; bases unmatched to any gene: 8. For the CDR3, the DNA is TGTGCCACCAGCAGACCCCGACAGGGGGGGGGAGAGACCCAGTACTTC. It translates to CATSRPRQGGGETQYF.

This clone was seen more than once but under ten times. This rearrangement joins TRBV6-5 to TRBJ2-2; tentative D call: TRBD1 (5 bases). CDR3 length: 15 amino acids. Germline assignment: CDR1 MNHEY and CDR2 SVGAGI. Trimming removed 6 bases from V and 3 bases from J, with 14 bases in between. CDR3 region: CASRLGRQDTGELFF. CDR3 DNA sequence: TGTGCCAGCAGGCTGGGGCGACAAGACACCGGGGAGCTGTTTTTT.

The rearrangement uses TRBV9 and TRBJ2-1, with D tentatively TRBD2 (6 bases). This CDR3 region has 14 residues. In germline, CDR1 is SGDLS, CDR2 YYNGEE. V shed 4 bases and J shed 6 bases, with 14 bases lying between them. The CDR3 is CASSPGGTSNEQFF. The CDR3 DNA reads TGTGCCAGCAGCCCAGGTGGGACTTCCAATGAGCAGTTCTTC. The whole variable domain, filled in from reference TRBV9 and TRBJ2-1, reads DSGVTQTPKHLITATGQRVTLRCSPRSGDLSVYWYQQSLDQGLQFLIQYYNGEERAKGNILERFSAQQFPDLHSELNLSSLELGDSALYFCASSPGGTSNEQFFGPGTRLTVL.

The V gene is TRBV10-3, the J gene TRBJ1-2, with D perhaps matching TRBD1 (5 bases). Germline V lookup: CDR1 ENHRY, CDR2 SYGVKD. The V gene lost 4 bases and the J gene lost 4 bases, with 13 bases spanning the gap. The CDR3 extends over 14 amino acids. The DNA for the CDR3 is TGTGCCATCAGTGTCAACCAGGGAGGCTATGGCTACACCTTC. It translates to CAISVNQGGYGYTF.

The chain joins TRBV13 to TRBJ2-1; tentative D call: TRBD2 (6 bases). CDR1 is PRHDT, CDR2 FYEKMQ, per germline (reference sequence). Trimming removed 1 base from V and 7 bases from J, with 17 bases in between. The CDR3 has 16 amino acids. The CDR3 bases are TGTGCCAGCAGCTTAGAGAGTAGCGGCTCAAGGAATGAGCAGTTCTTC. This sequence encodes CASSLESSGSRNEQFF.

This clone came up a few times. V usage is TRBV30 and J usage is TRBJ1-6; D is uncertain. The ends were cut back, 3 bases at V and 0 bases at J, with 3 bases in the middle. This CDR3 contains 13 residues. Germline V gives CDR1 GTSNPN, CDR2 SVGIG (reference sequence). The CDR3 here is CAWSSSYNSPLHF. Here the CDR3 DNA reads TGTGCCTGGAGCAGCTCCTATAATTCACCCCTCCACTTT.

V gene TRBV4-1 combines with J gene TRBJ2-7, with 8 bases fitting TRBD1. The CDR3 is 15 residues long. Germline CDR1 reads MGHRA; CDR2 reads YSYEKL. The trim removed 3 bases at V and 2 bases at J, leaving 6 bases unmatched. The chain's CDR3 is CASSQITGQAYEQYF. Here the CDR3 DNA reads TGCGCCAGCAGCCAGATCACGGGACAGGCCTACGAGCAGTACTTC.

The chain combines TRBV11-2 with TRBJ2-1; the match to TRBD2 covers 7 bases. Trimming removed 5 bases from V and 12 bases from J; junction bases left unmatched: 16. The CDR3 has 15 residues. Germline V gene sequence: CDR1 SGHAT, CDR2 FQNNGV. The CDR3 sequence is CASSAVGGSQSVQFF. CDR3 nucleotide sequence: TGTGCCAGCAGCGCAGTGGGCGGGAGCCAGAGCGTGCAGTTCTTC. The variable domain in full, with the rest retrieved from reference TRBV11-2 and TRBJ2-1, is EAGVAQSPRYKIIEKRQSVAFWCNPISGHATLYWYQQILGQGPKLLIQFQNNGVVDDSQLPKDRFSAERLKGVDSTLKIQPAKLEDSAVYLCASSAVGGSQSVQFFGPGTRLTVL.

The gene calls are TRBV19 and TRBJ2-3; 11 bases are shared with TRBD2. Per the germline V gene, CDR1 is LNHDA and CDR2 is SQIVND (reference sequence). Trimming took 4 bases from V and 0 from J; bases not matched to a gene: 3. The CDR3 totals 16 residues. DNA for the CDR3: TGTGCCAGTAGTACCCCTAGCGGGGGGAGCACAGATACGCAGTATTTT. It is translated as CASSTPSGGSTDTQYF.

This sequence joins TRBV6-5 and TRBJ2-5, with a tentative D call TRBD1 (6 bases). Germline assignment: CDR1 MNHEY and CDR2 SVGAGI. The CDR3 covers 15 residues. The ends were cut back, 5 bases at V and 8 bases at J, with 21 bases in the middle. The CDR3 DNA reads as TGTGCCAGCAGTAATCAACAGGGCCCATGGAATACCCAGTACTTC. It encodes CASSNQQGPWNTQYF.

This chain joins TRBV6-4 and TRBJ1-5; the D gene is possibly TRBD1 (5 bases). CDR1 and CDR2 (germline): MRHNA, SNTAGT. Between the trimmed V and J ends, which lost 6 bases and 4 bases, there was a span of 10 bases. The CDR3 is made up of 13 amino acids. CDR3: CASSQQENQPQHF. The CDR3 coding sequence is TGTGCCAGCAGCCAACAGGAAAATCAGCCCCAGCATTTT.

The chain employs TRBV7-2 and TRBJ1-1; D is uncertain. The V gene's germline CDR1 is SGHTA and CDR2 FQGNSA. V was shortened by 3 bases and J by 5 bases, with 10 bases between the two germline ends. The CDR3 runs to 13 residues. The CDR3 sequence is CASSLNFGTEAFF. DNA of the CDR3: TGTGCCAGCAGCTTGAACTTCGGGACTGAAGCTTTCTTT. Drawing the rest from reference TRBV7-2 and TRBJ1-1, the complete variable domain is GAGVSQSPSNKVTEKGKDVELRCDPISGHTALYWYRQSLGQGLEFLIYFQGNSAPDKSGLPSDRFSAERTGGSVSTLTIQRTQQEDSAVYLCASSLNFGTEAFFGQGTRLTVV.

The chain recombines TRBV30 with TRBJ2-7; 9 nucleotides line up with TRBD2. Trimming at V came to 0 bases and at J to 3 bases, leaving 6 bases not matched to a gene. The CDR3 consists of 15 residues. In germline, CDR1 is GTSNPN, CDR2 SVGIG (reference sequence). In nucleotides, the CDR3 is TGTGCCTGGAGTGTACCAGGGACTAGCATCTACGAGCAGTACTTC. Translation gives CAWSVPGTSIYEQYF.

The chain joins TRBV2 to TRBJ2-7, with TRBD2 as a possible D gene (6 bases). CDR1 SNHLY and CDR2 FYNNEI come from the germline V gene. The V end lost 5 bases, the J end lost 4 bases, and 12 bases lay between the germline ends. This CDR3 spans 13 amino acids. CDR3 coding DNA: TGTGCCAGCAGTCGACTAGGGAGGTACGAGCAGTACTTC. Its protein product is CASSRLGRYEQYF.

The V and J genes are TRBV19 and TRBJ2-1, with 10 bases lining up with TRBD2. V lost 8 bases to trimming and J lost 7 bases; unmatched junction nucleotides: 14. Germline CDR1 is LNHDA and CDR2 is SQIVND (reference sequence). The CDR3 contains 16 residues. CDR3: CASSGRSGSGGNEQFF. CDR3 bases: TGTGCCAGTTCCGGACGAAGTGGTAGCGGGGGGAATGAGCAGTTCTTC.

CDR3 sequence reads: CASSPPGYTEAFF. The CDR3 nucleotides read TGTGCCAGCTCACCACCGGGCTACACTGAAGCTTTCTTT. This rearrangement joins TRBV18 to TRBJ1-1, with D unresolved. This CDR3 is 13 amino acids long. In germline, CDR1 is KGHSH, CDR2 LQKENI. V was trimmed by 0 bases and J by 3 bases, leaving 5 bases between them.

Here the CDR3 DNA reads TGCAGCGTTGCGTTCCTTCAAGAGACCCAGTACTTC. It translates to CSVAFLQETQYF. The chain carries TRBV29-1 and TRBJ2-5; D not resolved. V was clipped by 4 bases and J by 2 bases, with 8 bases between them. The CDR3 spans 12 residues. The germline V gene encodes CDR1 SQVTM and CDR2 ANQGSEA.

The CDR3 spells CAVGEGPYEQYF. The CDR3, as DNA: TGTGCGGTAGGGGAGGGACCTTACGAGCAGTACTTC. The chain uses TRBV19 and TRBJ2-7; 7 bases fit TRBD2. The CDR3 spans 12 residues. Germline V gives CDR1 LNHDA, CDR2 SQIVND (reference sequence).

The rearrangement joins TRBV18 to TRBJ2-5, with 8 bases aligning to TRBD2. The J call is uncertain, as TRBJ2-7 better fits the DNA end. Germline CDR1 reads KGHSH; CDR2 reads LQKENI. The CDR3 is 15 amino acids. CDR3: CASSPPSGSTYEQYF. In DNA form, the CDR3 reads TGTGCCAGCTCACCCCCTAGCGGGTCTACCTACGAGCAGTACTTC.

The J gene is TRBJ1-1, the V gene TRBV11-2, with D possibly TRBD1 on 5 matching bases. Trimming pared 1 base from V and 0 bases from J, leaving 6 bases between. This CDR3 region has 14 residues. Germline CDR1 reads SGHAT; CDR2 reads FQNNGV. The CDR3 DNA sequence: TGTGCCAGCAGCTTAGGACAGATGAACACTGAAGCTTTCTTT. Translated, it gives CASSLGQMNTEAFF.